This is a list of T cell receptor beta chains from one sample in a study of neurological immune-mediated disorders. TCRdb re-derived calls from the 5' RACE reads in MiXCR, one entry per CDR3 protein. In the table there are 45,000 to 55,000 distinct CDR3 sequences, about 5% of which are singletons. Sequencing input: CD4+ T cells from blood. These receptors all come from a woman in her late teens or twenties with multiple sclerosis. The CDR3 runs from the conserved cysteine through the conserved F or W. A D gene is named only where the DNA matches it firmly. Clone size, where shown, is once, few, many, or a class for clones that have expanded.

d_call j_call clone_size v_call cdr3_aa cdr3_nt
TRBD2 TRBJ2-3 many TRBV11-2 CASSGGTSGSGTDTQYF TGTGCCAGCAGCGGAGGGACTAGCGGGAGCGGAACAGATACGCAGTATTTT
NA TRBJ2-3 many TRBV7-2 CASSLAKGAQYF TGTGCCAGCAGCTTAGCGAAGGGTGCGCAGTATTTT
TRBD2 TRBJ2-6 NA TRBV12-5 CASVLAGVLSGANVLTF TGTGCTAGTGTCTTAGCGGGAGTCCTCTCTGGGGCCAACGTCCTGACTTTC
NA TRBJ1-1 many TRBV5-1 CASTLIGGILTEAFF TGCGCCAGCACCCTTATAGGGGGGATACTCACTGAAGCTTTCTTT
NA TRBJ2-4 many TRBV5-6 CASSLYLGARSKNIQYF TGTGCCAGCAGCCTATACCTAGGGGCCCGAAGTAAAAACATTCAGTACTTC
TRBD2 TRBJ2-3 many TRBV27 CASSRLAGSHTDTQYF TGTGCCAGCAGTAGACTAGCGGGGAGTCACACAGATACGCAGTATTTT
TRBD2 TRBJ2-2 medium-sized TRBV10-3 CAISGRLATPGELFF TGTGCCATCAGTGGCCGACTAGCGACGCCCGGGGAGCTGTTTTTT
NA TRBJ2-3 many TRBV11-2 CASSSAGLTQYF TGTGCCAGCAGCTCCGCGGGCCTTACGCAGTATTTT
TRBD2 TRBJ2-1 many TRBV5-1 CASSPGGQLAGGGSYNEQFF TGCGCCAGCAGCCCGGGGGGGCAACTAGCGGGAGGCGGATCCTACAATGAGCAGTTCTTC
NA TRBJ1-1 many TRBV7-6 CASSLADLMNTEAFF TGTGCCAGCAGCTTAGCCGACCTCATGAACACTGAAGCTTTCTTT
TRBD2 TRBJ2-1 few TRBV7-6 CASSLRLERGGVQFF TGTGCCAGCAGCTTGCGACTAGAGCGGGGAGGAGTTCAGTTCTTC
NA TRBJ2-6 many TRBV5-1 CASSPDSSGANVLTF TGCGCCAGCAGCCCCGACAGTTCTGGGGCCAACGTCCTGACTTTC
TRBD1 TRBJ1-1 many TRBV5-6 CASSEQGVNTEAFF TGTGCCAGCAGCGAACAGGGGGTGAACACTGAAGCTTTCTTT
TRBD2 TRBJ2-5 many TRBV10-2 CASSGTSGQETQYF TGCGCCAGCAGCGGGACTAGCGGACAAGAGACCCAGTACTTC
NA TRBJ1-4 many TRBV7-2 CASSLDFSGTEKLFF TGTGCCAGCAGCTTAGATTTCTCCGGGACAGAAAAACTGTTTTTT
TRBD1 TRBJ1-5 many TRBV10-3 CAISDPTGGASDQPQHF TGTGCCATCAGCGACCCCACAGGGGGCGCTTCGGATCAGCCCCAGCATTTT
NA TRBJ2-2 NA TRBV19 CASSIRQNTGELFF TGTGCCAGTAGTATCCGACAGAACACCGGGGAGCTGTTTTTT
TRBD1 TRBJ1-1 many TRBV19 CASSKTGASNTEAFF TGTGCCAGTAGTAAGACAGGGGCTTCGAACACTGAAGCTTTCTTT
NA TRBJ1-6 many TRBV6-5 CASSYVLDRANSPLHF TGTGCCAGCAGTTACGTCCTGGACCGAGCTAATTCACCCCTCCACTTT
NA TRBJ1-5 many TRBV12-3/TRBV12-4 CASRLQGAGQPQHF TGTGCCAGCAGATTACAAGGGGCAGGTCAGCCCCAGCATTTT
NA TRBJ1-3 many TRBV2 CASNALTYSGNTIYF TGTGCCAGCAACGCCCTGACTTACTCTGGAAACACCATATATTTT
NA TRBJ1-2 many TRBV27 CASTDQPRRGYTF TGTGCCAGCACAGATCAGCCGAGACGTGGCTACACCTTC
TRBD1 TRBJ1-5 few TRBV18 CASSRGQGNGQPQHF TGTGCCAGCTCACGGGGACAGGGGAACGGTCAGCCCCAGCATTTT
NA TRBJ2-5 many TRBV5-1 CASSPDSLGQETQYF TGCGCCAGCAGCCCCGATTCACTAGGCCAAGAGACCCAGTACTTC
NA TRBJ1-2 many TRBV20-1 CSARVWQLGYTF TGCAGTGCTAGAGTTTGGCAGTTGGGCTACACCTTC
TRBD2 TRBJ2-1 many TRBV5-1 CASSLSAGGTEQFF TGCGCCAGCAGCTTGTCAGCGGGAGGGACTGAGCAGTTCTTC
NA TRBJ1-2 many TRBV20-1 CSASRPRDYGYTF TGCAGTGCTAGTCGGCCTCGGGACTATGGCTACACCTTC
NA TRBJ2-7 many TRBV20-1 CSARVAQRRDSGEQYF TGCAGTGCCAGAGTAGCTCAAAGGCGGGATTCGGGCGAGCAGTACTTC
NA TRBJ1-2 many TRBV28 CASSLGGPTLTSYGYTF TGTGCCAGCAGTCTAGGAGGTCCCACTCTAACGTCCTATGGCTACACCTTC
NA TRBJ1-3 few TRBV5-4 CASSAGTSRSGNTIYF TGTGCCAGCAGCGCTGGGACTTCCCGCTCTGGAAACACCATATATTTT
TRBD1 TRBJ1-1 many TRBV29-1 CSVQGDRVYTEAFF TGCAGCGTTCAAGGTGACAGGGTATACACTGAAGCTTTCTTT
TRBD1 TRBJ1-2 many TRBV29-1 CSAWTGGISDYGYTF TGCAGCGCCTGGACAGGGGGCATTAGCGACTATGGCTACACCTTC
NA TRBJ2-2 many TRBV6-5 CASSYSGIRGTGELFF TGTGCCAGCAGTTACTCGGGGATAAGGGGCACCGGGGAGCTGTTTTTT
TRBD2 TRBJ2-1 NA TRBV19 CASMTSGRSNEQFF TGTGCCAGTATGACTAGCGGGAGATCCAATGAGCAGTTCTTC
NA TRBJ2-1 few TRBV19 CASTHRARDYNEQFF TGTGCCAGTACCCACAGGGCGCGGGACTACAATGAGCAGTTCTTC
NA TRBJ2-7 few TRBV19 CASSTHGAPSYEQYF TGTGCCAGTAGTACGCACGGGGCCCCTTCCTACGAGCAGTACTTC
TRBD1 TRBJ1-5 NA TRBV2 CASSVTGVHQPQHF TGTGCCAGCAGCGTGACAGGGGTACATCAGCCCCAGCATTTT
NA TRBJ1-4 many TRBV10-3 CAISGQGGRQKLFF TGTGCCATCAGTGGCCAGGGAGGTCGACAAAAACTGTTTTTT
NA TRBJ1-2 many TRBV12-3/TRBV12-4 CASSLRRDGYTF TGTGCCAGCAGTTTAAGGAGGGACGGCTACACCTTC
NA TRBJ1-3 few TRBV14 CASSLSFGLGDGNTIYF TGTGCCAGCAGCCTAAGTTTCGGACTAGGGGACGGAAACACCATATATTTT
NA TRBJ2-7 few TRBV5-5 CASSLAAGSHYEQYF TGTGCCAGCAGCTTGGCCGCAGGTTCACACTACGAGCAGTACTTC
NA TRBJ2-5 many TRBV7-9 CADQLWGQETQYF TGTGCCGATCAACTATGGGGCCAAGAGACCCAGTACTTC
NA TRBJ2-5 many TRBV5-1 CASSLGNGLQETQYF TGCGCCAGCAGCTTGGGGAACGGCCTTCAAGAGACCCAGTACTTC
NA TRBJ2-6 many TRBV7-2 CASSERALSGANVLTF TGTGCCAGCAGCGAGAGAGCCCTCTCTGGGGCCAACGTCCTGACTTTC
TRBD2 TRBJ2-2 many TRBV9 CASSVAGGRPYTGELFF TGTGCCAGCAGCGTAGCGGGCGGGAGGCCGTACACCGGGGAGCTGTTTTTT
NA TRBJ1-5 many TRBV20-1 CSAEQGGQPQHF TGCAGTGCTGAACAAGGGGGTCAGCCCCAGCATTTT
NA TRBJ1-1 many TRBV29-1 CSAQDSMNTEAFF TGCAGCGCCCAGGACAGCATGAACACTGAAGCTTTCTTT
TRBD2 TRBJ2-1 NA TRBV5-5 CASFPWTSGGSNEQFF TGTGCCAGCTTTCCCTGGACTTCGGGAGGGTCGAATGAGCAGTTCTTC
TRBD1 TRBJ1-6 NA TRBV30 CAWSATGNSPLHF TGTGCCTGGAGTGCGACAGGGAACTCACCCCTCCACTTT
NA TRBJ2-1 NA TRBV5-1 CASSLTGAQNEQFF TGCGCCAGCAGCTTGACGGGAGCTCAAAATGAGCAGTTCTTC
NA TRBJ1-5 many TRBV4-2 CASSQLGDNSNQPQHF TGTGCCAGCAGCCAATTGGGGGACAATAGCAATCAGCCCCAGCATTTT
TRBD2 TRBJ2-3 many TRBV7-6 CASSHGTSGDVFSTDTQYF TGTGCCAGCAGCCACGGGACTAGCGGGGACGTATTCAGCACAGATACGCAGTATTTT
NA TRBJ2-1 many TRBV5-1 CASRPGGGGTTYNEQFF TGCGCCAGCAGACCTGGTGGAGGGGGGACTACCTACAATGAGCAGTTCTTC